The next 21 T cell receptor beta chains were all read from a single sample in a study of beta chain features in type 1 diabetes. What was sequenced were expressed TCRB transcripts, since all of the isolated RNA had been reverse transcribed. Using immunoSEQ multiplex PCR, the repertoire was profiled, and TCRdb retains in-frame clones only, with some absent. Of about 150,000 clones listed, approximately 10% are singletons. Sequences were obtained from central memory CD4+ T cells from blood. The source of these receptors is a man aged 18-30 years in good health.

This clone was recorded a few times. The rearrangement links TRBV4-3 to TRBJ1-1; D perhaps matches TRBD1 (5 bases). Trimming pared 4 bases from V and 7 bases from J, leaving 10 bases between. This CDR3 contains 12 residues. Germline CDR1 reads LGHNA; CDR2 reads YSLEER. This chain's CDR3 is CASSPEQGEAFF. The CDR3 DNA reads TGCGCCAGCAGCCCCGAGCAGGGTGAAGCTTTCTTT.

Only a few counts were recorded for this clone. As DNA, the CDR3 is TGTGCCAGCAGCCAAGAGGGGGCCCACTACGAGCAGTACTTC. Protein sequence: CASSQEGAHYEQYF. The rearrangement links TRBV4-2 to TRBJ2-7; D possibly corresponds to TRBD1 (6 bases). Germline V CDR1 and CDR2: LGHNA, YNFKEQ. V dropped 0 bases and J dropped 3 bases, with 9 bases sitting between them. The CDR3 is 14 amino acids.

This clone was seen a handful of times. The chain recombines TRBV30 with TRBJ1-1; tentatively, D is TRBD1 (6 bases). With 5 bases removed from V and 1 base from J, the gap between germline ends came to 11 bases. CDR1 is GTSNPN and CDR2 is SVGIG in the germline V gene (reference sequence). The CDR3 is 13 amino acids. Here the CDR3 DNA reads TGTGCCTGGTTACAGGGACGGAACACTGAAGCTTTCTTT. This encodes CAWLQGRNTEAFF. Combining the CDR3 with reference TRBV30 and TRBJ1-1 gives the whole variable domain SQTIHQWPATLVQPVGSPLSLECTVEGTSNPNLYWYRQAAGRGLQLLFYSVGIGQISSEVPQNLSASRPQDRQFILSSKKLLLSDSGFYLCAWLQGRNTEAFFGQGTRLTVV.

The DNA for the CDR3 is TGTGCCAGCAGTGGCCTCCTATCGAACTATGGCTACACCTTC. This encodes CASSGLLSNYGYTF. The chain employs TRBV28 and TRBJ1-2; D remains unclear. Deletions cut 5 bases from V and 2 bases from J, with 12 bases between. The CDR3 runs 14 residues. Germline CDR1 is MDHEN and CDR2 is SYDVKM.

This clone appeared a few times. This rearrangement joins TRBV10-3 to TRBJ2-5; 8 bases map to TRBD2. This CDR3 contains 12 residues. V lost 10 bases, J lost 5 bases, and 6 bases stayed unmatched. Germline CDR1 is ENHRY and CDR2 is SYGVKD. The CDR3 sequence is CATAGGAETQYF. As DNA, the CDR3 is TGTGCCACCGCGGGGGGCGCGGAGACCCAGTACTTC.

This clone came up a few times. V is TRBV13 and J is TRBJ1-3; D call uncertain. The V and J ends lost 5 bases and 0 bases respectively, with 14 bases between them. Germline V gene data show CDR1 as PRHDT and CDR2 as FYEKMQ (reference sequence). The CDR3 has 16 amino acids. In DNA form, the CDR3 reads TGTGCCAGCAGCCCTGGTGGTGCAGGCTCTGGAAACACCATATATTTT. Translated, it gives CASSPGGAGSGNTIYF.

The chain joins TRBV5-1 to TRBJ2-3; D unclear. Looked up from germline, CDR1 is SGHRS and CDR2 is YFSETQ. The V end was cut by 3 bases, the J end by 6 bases, with 14 bases between. The CDR3 spans 14 residues. The CDR3: CASSWTDPRDTQYF. CDR3 DNA: TGCGCCAGCAGCTGGACCGATCCCAGGGATACGCAGTATTTT.

As to this clone: A far larger clone differs by one base, so this is likely a read error. The rearrangement links TRBV4-3 to TRBJ2-1; D is unresolved. Trimming removed 0 bases from V and 10 bases from J, with 16 bases in between. Per germline, CDR1 LGHNA and CDR2 YSLEER. This CDR3 region has 15 residues. CDR3 residues: CASSQERRTSPEQFF. The CDR3 nucleotides are TGCGCCAGCAGCCAAGAGCGAAGGACGTCCCCCGAGCAGTTCTTC.

This clone was seen more than once but under ten times. The chain combines TRBV2 with TRBJ2-3, with a tentative D call TRBD2 (5 bases). Looked up from germline, CDR1 is SNHLY and CDR2 is FYNNEI. The CDR3 is 15 residues long. V shed 5 bases and J shed 1 base, with 13 bases lying between them. CDR3 loop: CASSTVGIGTDTQYF. The CDR3 DNA reads as TGTGCCAGCAGTACTGTCGGGATCGGCACAGATACGCAGTATTTT.

The table lists this clone with a few counts. CDR3 residues: CASLPMGGASTDTQYF. CDR3 coding DNA: TGCGCCAGCCTCCCCATGGGGGGGGCTAGCACAGATACGCAGTATTTT. This chain uses TRBV5-1 with TRBJ2-3; D possibly corresponds to TRBD2 (7 bases). V dropped 7 bases and J dropped 0 bases, with 18 bases sitting between them. Germline lookup yields CDR1 SGHRS and CDR2 YFSETQ. CDR3 size: 16 residues. Together with reference TRBV5-1 and TRBJ2-3, the CDR3 gives the full variable domain: KAGVTQTPRYLIKTRGQQVTLSCSPISGHRSVSWYQQTPGQGLQFLFEYFSETQRNKGNFPGRFSGRQFSNSRSEMNVSTLELGDSALYLCASLPMGGASTDTQYFGPGTRLTVL.

This CDR3 is CASSASGTISRNNQPQHF. The CDR3 DNA reads TGTGCCAGCAGCGCATCCGGGACTATCAGTAGGAACAATCAGCCCCAGCATTTT. This chain connects TRBV7-9 to TRBJ1-5, with D perhaps matching TRBD1 (5 bases). The CDR3 has 18 residues. Trimming removed 5 bases from V and 3 bases from J, with 23 bases in between. Germline values: CDR1 SEHNR, CDR2 FQNEAQ (reference sequence). The full variable domain, completed using reference TRBV7-9 and TRBJ1-5, is DTGVSQNPRHKITKRGQNVTFRCDPISEHNRLYWYRQTLGQGPEFLTYFQNEAQLEKSRLLSDRFSAERPKGSFSTLEIQRTEQGDSAMYLCASSASGTISRNNQPQHFGDGTRLSIL.

Comments on this clone: The sample contains more than one DNA sequence encoding this CDR3. The rearrangement joins TRBV7-2 to TRBJ2-2; D is undetermined. CDR1 and CDR2 (germline): SGHTA, FQGNSA. The CDR3 consists of 12 residues. V gave up 4 bases and J gave up 5 bases, with 5 bases separating them. CDR3 sequence: CASSSRTGELFF. The CDR3 bases are TGTGCCAGCAGCTCTAGGACCGGGGAGCTGTTTTTT.

V is TRBV9 and J is TRBJ2-3; tentative D call: TRBD2 (6 bases). The CDR3 sequence is 16 residues long. Trimming took 4 bases from V and 2 from J, leaving 17 bases between them. Germline CDR1 is SGDLS and CDR2 is YYNGEE. The CDR3 reads CASSPSLGGATDTQYF. CDR3 sequence (DNA): TGTGCCAGCAGCCCATCGTTAGGCGGGGCCACAGATACGCAGTATTTT.

The rearrangement uses TRBV19 and TRBJ1-5, with 7 nucleotides matching TRBD1. The CDR3 sequence is 15 residues long. The germline gives CDR1 LNHDA, CDR2 SQIVND (reference sequence). J was trimmed by 9 bases and V by 7 bases; bases with no gene match: 15. In DNA, the CDR3 is TGTGCCAGTACCTCAAGGGACAGTACTTATGGGCCCCAGCATTTT. It yields the protein CASTSRDSTYGPQHF.

This chain connects TRBV30 to TRBJ2-5; possible D gene TRBD1, 7 bases. This CDR3 spans 13 amino acids. Looked up from germline, CDR1 is GTSNPN and CDR2 is SVGIG (reference sequence). V lost 8 bases, J lost 2 bases, and 15 bases lay in between. The CDR3 is CASSGQVQETQYF. CDR3 in DNA: TGTGCCAGTAGCGGACAGGTTCAAGAGACCCAGTACTTC.

The rearrangement uses TRBV9 and TRBJ2-1; TRBD2 aligns across 9 bases. Germline loops: CDR1 SGDLS, CDR2 YYNGEE. This CDR3 is built from 16 residues. The V and J ends lost 3 bases and 6 bases, in that order; junction bases with no gene match: 10. CDR3 bases: TGTGCCAGCAGCGCCGTGGGGCTAGCGGGACTCAATGAGCAGTTCTTC. Protein product: CASSAVGLAGLNEQFF.

The sample holds a few counts of this clone. V gene TRBV2 combines with J gene TRBJ1-5; 7 bases are shared with TRBD1. Germline V gene data show CDR1 as SNHLY and CDR2 as FYNNEI. With V trimmed by 6 bases and J by 4 bases, 6 bases remained unmatched. The CDR3 length is 14 residues. The CDR3 reads CASSTIQGNQPQHF. The CDR3 DNA sequence: TGTGCCAGCAGCACAATACAGGGGAATCAGCCCCAGCATTTT. The complete variable domain, with remaining parts taken from reference TRBV2 and TRBJ1-5, reads EPEVTQTPSHQVTQMGQEVILRCVPISNHLYFYWYRQILGQKVEFLVSFYNNEISEKSEIFDDQFSVERPDGSNFTLKIRSTKLEDSAMYFCASSTIQGNQPQHFGDGTRLSIL.

In this sample, this clone turned up many times. The chain carries TRBV18 and TRBJ2-7; D may correspond to TRBD1 or TRBD2 (5 bases each). CDR3 size: 12 residues. Germline V gene sequence: CDR1 KGHSH, CDR2 LQKENI. V lost 5 bases to trimming and J lost 7 bases, with 12 bases between them. The CDR3 reads CASSGGSGEQYF. CDR3 bases: TGTGCCAGCTCAGGGGGTTCGGGTGAGCAGTACTTC.

The genes are TRBV21-1 and TRBJ2-1; the table assigns TRBD2, which was not confirmed against the DNA. TRBV21-1 is assigned pseudogene status. This CDR3 spans 16 amino acids. CDR3 DNA sequence: TGTGCCAGCAGCAAAGCTGTAGCGGGGGCTCCCAATGAGCAGTTCTTC. Translation gives CASSKAVAGAPNEQFF.

This chain uses TRBV10-3 with TRBJ1-1, with unresolved D. The CDR3 spans 13 residues. The germline V gene has CDR1 ENHRY and CDR2 SYGVKD. Trimming pared 5 bases from V and 6 bases from J, leaving 13 bases between. CDR3 bases: TGTGCCATCAGTAGGGAGGTGGGAGCTGAAGCTTTCTTT. Translation: CAISREVGAEAFF.

This rearrangement joins TRBV29-1 to TRBJ2-5, with D maybe TRBD2 (6 bases). V lost 6 bases, J lost 5 bases, and 13 bases lay in between. From germline, CDR1 is SQVTM and CDR2 ANQGSEA. This CDR3 comprises 12 residues. DNA for the CDR3: TGCAGCGTCGGAGGGACCACCGAGACCCAGTACTTC. It encodes CSVGGTTETQYF.